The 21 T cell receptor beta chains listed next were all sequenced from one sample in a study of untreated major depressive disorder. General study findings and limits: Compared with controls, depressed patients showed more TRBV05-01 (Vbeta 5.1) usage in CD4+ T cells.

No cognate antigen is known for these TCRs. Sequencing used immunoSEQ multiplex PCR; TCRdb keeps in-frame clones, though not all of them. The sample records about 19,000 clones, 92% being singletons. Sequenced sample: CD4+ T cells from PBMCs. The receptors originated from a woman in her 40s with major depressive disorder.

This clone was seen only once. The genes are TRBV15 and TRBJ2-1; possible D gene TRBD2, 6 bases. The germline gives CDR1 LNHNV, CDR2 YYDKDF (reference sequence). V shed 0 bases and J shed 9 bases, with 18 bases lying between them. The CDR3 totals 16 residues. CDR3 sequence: CATSRDRGTRGGEQFF. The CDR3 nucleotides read TGTGCCACCAGCAGAGATAGGGGTACGCGGGGAGGTGAGCAGTTCTTC.

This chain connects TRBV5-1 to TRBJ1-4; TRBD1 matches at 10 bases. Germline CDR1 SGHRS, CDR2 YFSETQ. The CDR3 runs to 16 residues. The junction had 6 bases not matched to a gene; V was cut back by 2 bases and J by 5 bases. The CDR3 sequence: CASSFGQGGRNEKLFF. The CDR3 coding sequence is TGCGCCAGCAGCTTCGGACAGGGGGGGAGAAATGAAAAACTGTTTTTT.

The CDR3 region has the DNA TGCGCCAGCAGCCCCTCGACTAGCGGGAGAGTTACAGAGCAGTTCTTC. It encodes CASSPSTSGRVTEQFF. The chain carries TRBV5-1 and TRBJ2-1, with TRBD2 matching over 12 bases. This CDR3 has 16 amino acids. V dropped 4 bases and J dropped 10; count of bases not matched to a gene: 12. Per the germline V gene, CDR1 is SGHRS and CDR2 is YFSETQ.

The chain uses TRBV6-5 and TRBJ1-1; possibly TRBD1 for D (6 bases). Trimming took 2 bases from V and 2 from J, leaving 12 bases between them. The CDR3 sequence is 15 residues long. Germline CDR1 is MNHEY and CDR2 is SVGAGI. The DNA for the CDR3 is TGTGCCAGCAGTTACCGGGACACACGAAACACTGAAGCTTTCTTT. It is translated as CASSYRDTRNTEAFF.

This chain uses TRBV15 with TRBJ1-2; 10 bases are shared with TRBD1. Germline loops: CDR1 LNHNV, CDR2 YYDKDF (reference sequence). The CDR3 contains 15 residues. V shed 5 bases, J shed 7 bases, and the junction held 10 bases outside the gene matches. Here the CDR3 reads CATSAGQGKFSGYTF. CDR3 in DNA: TGTGCCACCAGCGCGGGACAGGGGAAGTTCAGTGGCTACACCTTC.

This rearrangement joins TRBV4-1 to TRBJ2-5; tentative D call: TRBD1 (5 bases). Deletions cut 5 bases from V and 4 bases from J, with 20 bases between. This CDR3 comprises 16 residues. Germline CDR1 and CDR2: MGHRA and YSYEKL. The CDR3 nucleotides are TGCGCCAGCAGCAAAGGGGCCCTTGCAGGCAGAGAGACCCAGTACTTC. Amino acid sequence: CASSKGALAGRETQYF.

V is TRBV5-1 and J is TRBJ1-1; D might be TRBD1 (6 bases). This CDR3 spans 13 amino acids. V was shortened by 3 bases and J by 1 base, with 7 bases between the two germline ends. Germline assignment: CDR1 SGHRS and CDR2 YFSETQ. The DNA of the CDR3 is TGCGCCAGCAGCTGGGGACAGAACACTGAAGCTTTCTTT. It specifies CASSWGQNTEAFF.

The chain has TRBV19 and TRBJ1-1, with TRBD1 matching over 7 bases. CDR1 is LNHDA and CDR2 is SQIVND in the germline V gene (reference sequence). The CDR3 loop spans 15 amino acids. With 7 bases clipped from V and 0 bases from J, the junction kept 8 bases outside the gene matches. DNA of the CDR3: TGTGCCAGTACCTCCGAGGGGGCCATGAACACTGAAGCTTTCTTT. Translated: CASTSEGAMNTEAFF.

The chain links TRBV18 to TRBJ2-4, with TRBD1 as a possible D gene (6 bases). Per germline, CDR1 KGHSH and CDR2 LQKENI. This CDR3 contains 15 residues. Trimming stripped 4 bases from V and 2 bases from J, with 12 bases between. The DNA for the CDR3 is TGTGCCAGCTCACAGTTGGGGGCCTCCAAAAACATTCAGTACTTC. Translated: CASSQLGASKNIQYF.

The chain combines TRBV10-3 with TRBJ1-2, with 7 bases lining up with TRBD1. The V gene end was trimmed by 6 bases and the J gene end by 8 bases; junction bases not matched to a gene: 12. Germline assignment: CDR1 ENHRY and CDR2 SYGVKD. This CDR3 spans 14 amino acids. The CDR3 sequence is CAIRPSTGVEGYTF. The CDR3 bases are TGTGCCATCAGACCCTCAACAGGGGTAGAGGGCTACACCTTC.

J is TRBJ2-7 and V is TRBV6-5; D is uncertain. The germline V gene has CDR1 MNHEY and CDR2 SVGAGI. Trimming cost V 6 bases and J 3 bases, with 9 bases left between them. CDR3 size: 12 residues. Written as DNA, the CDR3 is TGTGCCAGCAGGGGCGAACTCTACGAGCAGTACTTC. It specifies CASRGELYEQYF.

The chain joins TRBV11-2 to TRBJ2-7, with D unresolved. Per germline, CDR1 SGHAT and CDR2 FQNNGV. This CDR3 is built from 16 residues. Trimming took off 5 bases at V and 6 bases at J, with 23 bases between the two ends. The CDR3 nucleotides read TGTGCCAGCAGCCTGGTCGAGTTCGCTAGATTTGCCGAGCAGTACTTC. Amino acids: CASSLVEFARFAEQYF.

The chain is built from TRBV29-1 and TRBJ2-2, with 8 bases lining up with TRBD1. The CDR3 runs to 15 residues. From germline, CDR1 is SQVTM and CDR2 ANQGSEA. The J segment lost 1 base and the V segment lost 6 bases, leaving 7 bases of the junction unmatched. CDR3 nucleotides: TGCAGCGTCCAAACCGGGACAGGGAACACCGGGGAGCTGTTTTTT. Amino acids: CSVQTGTGNTGELFF.

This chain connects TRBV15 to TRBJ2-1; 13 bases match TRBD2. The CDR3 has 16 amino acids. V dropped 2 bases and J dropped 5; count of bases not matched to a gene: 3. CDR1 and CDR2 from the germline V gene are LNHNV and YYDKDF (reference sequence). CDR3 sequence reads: CATSRWTSGSNNEQFF. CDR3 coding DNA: TGTGCCACCAGCAGATGGACTAGCGGGAGTAACAATGAGCAGTTCTTC.

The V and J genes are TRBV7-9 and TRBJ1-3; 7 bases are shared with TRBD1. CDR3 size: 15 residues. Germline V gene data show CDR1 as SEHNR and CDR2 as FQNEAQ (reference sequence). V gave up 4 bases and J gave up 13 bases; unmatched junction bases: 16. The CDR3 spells CASSSVVRGGATIYF. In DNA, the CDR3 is TGTGCCAGCAGCTCGGTTGTGCGAGGGGGCGCCACGATATATTTT.

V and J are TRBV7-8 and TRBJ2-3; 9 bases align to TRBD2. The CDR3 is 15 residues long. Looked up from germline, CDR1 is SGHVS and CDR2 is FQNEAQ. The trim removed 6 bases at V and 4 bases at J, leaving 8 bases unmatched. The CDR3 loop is CASRARLADPDTQYF. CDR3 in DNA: TGTGCCAGCAGAGCCAGACTAGCGGATCCAGATACGCAGTATTTT. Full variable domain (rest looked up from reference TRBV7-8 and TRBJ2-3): GAGVSQSPRYKVAKRGQDVALRCDPISGHVSLFWYQQALGQGPEFLTYFQNEAQLDKSGLPSDRFFAERPEGSVSTLKIQRTQQEDSAVYLCASRARLADPDTQYFGPGTRLTVL.

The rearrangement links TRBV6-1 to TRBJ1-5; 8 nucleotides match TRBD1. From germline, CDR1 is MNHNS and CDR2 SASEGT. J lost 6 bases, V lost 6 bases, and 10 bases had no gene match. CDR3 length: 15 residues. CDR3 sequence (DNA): TGTGCCAGCAGATATGGACAGGGAACTTCTCAGCCCCAGCATTTT. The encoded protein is CASRYGQGTSQPQHF.

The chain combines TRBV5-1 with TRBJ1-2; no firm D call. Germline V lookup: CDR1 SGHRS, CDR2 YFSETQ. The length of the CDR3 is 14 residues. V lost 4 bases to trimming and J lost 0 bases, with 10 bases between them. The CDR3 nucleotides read TGCGCCAGCAGCACGGGAGGCGCTAACTATGGCTACACCTTC. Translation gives CASSTGGANYGYTF.

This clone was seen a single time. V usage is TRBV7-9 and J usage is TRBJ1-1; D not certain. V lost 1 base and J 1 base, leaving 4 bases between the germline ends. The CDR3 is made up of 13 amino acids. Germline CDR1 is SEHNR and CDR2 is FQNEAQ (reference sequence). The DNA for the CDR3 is TGTGCCAGCAGCTTAGGGGAGAACACTGAAGCTTTCTTT. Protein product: CASSLGENTEAFF.

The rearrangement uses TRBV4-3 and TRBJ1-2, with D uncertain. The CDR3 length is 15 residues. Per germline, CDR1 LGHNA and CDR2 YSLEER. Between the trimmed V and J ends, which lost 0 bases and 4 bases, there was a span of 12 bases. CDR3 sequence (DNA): TGCGCCAGCAGCCAAGAGATTTGGCAGTCCTATGGCTACACCTTC. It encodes CASSQEIWQSYGYTF.

The CDR3 region is CASSMLGQSQETQYF. The CDR3 DNA sequence: TGCGCCAGCAGCATGTTAGGACAGAGCCAAGAGACCCAGTACTTC. The rearrangement joins TRBV5-1 to TRBJ2-5; tentatively, D is TRBD1 (6 bases). The CDR3 runs to 15 residues. Trimming cost V 4 bases and J 1 base, with 14 bases left between them. Germline V lookup: CDR1 SGHRS, CDR2 YFSETQ.